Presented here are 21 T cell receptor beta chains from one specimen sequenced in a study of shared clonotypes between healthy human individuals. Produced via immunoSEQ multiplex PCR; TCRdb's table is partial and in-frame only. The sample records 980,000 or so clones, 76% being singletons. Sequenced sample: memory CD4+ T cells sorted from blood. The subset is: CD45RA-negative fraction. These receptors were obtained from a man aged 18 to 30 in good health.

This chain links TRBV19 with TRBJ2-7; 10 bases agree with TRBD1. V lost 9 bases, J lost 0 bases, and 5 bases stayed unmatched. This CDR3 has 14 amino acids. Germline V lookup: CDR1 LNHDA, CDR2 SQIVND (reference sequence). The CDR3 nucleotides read TGTGCCAGCCAACGGGACAGGGGCTCCTACGAGCAGTACTTC. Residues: CASQRDRGSYEQYF.

This CDR3 is CASSAQTQSNSPLHF. CDR3 bases: TGCGCCAGCAGCGCCCAGACACAGAGTAATTCACCCCTCCACTTT. J is TRBJ1-6 and V is TRBV5-1; D unclear. The CDR3 runs 15 residues. The germline V gene encodes CDR1 SGHRS and CDR2 YFSETQ. V dropped 4 bases and J dropped 6 bases, with 14 bases sitting between them.

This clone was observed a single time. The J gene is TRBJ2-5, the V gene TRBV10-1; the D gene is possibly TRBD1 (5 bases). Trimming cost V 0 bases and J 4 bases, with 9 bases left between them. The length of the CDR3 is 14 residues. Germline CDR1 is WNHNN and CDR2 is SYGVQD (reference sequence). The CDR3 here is CASSESTGPETQYF. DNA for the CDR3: TGCGCCAGCAGTGAGTCAACAGGACCAGAGACCCAGTACTTC.

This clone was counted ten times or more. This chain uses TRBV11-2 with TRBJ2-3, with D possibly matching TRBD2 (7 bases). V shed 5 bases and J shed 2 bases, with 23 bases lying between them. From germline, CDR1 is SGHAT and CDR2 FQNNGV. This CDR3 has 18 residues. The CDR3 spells CASSPIGGASAITDTQYF. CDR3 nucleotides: TGTGCCAGCAGCCCAATAGGGGGGGCTAGCGCTATCACAGATACGCAGTATTTT.

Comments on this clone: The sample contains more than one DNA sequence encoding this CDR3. CDR3 sequence: CSGGQGAYGYTF. CDR3 DNA sequence: TGCAGCGGGGGACAGGGGGCCTATGGCTACACCTTC. The chain joins TRBV29-1 to TRBJ1-2, with 12 bases that match TRBD1. The V and J ends lost 7 bases and 4 bases, in that order; junction bases with no gene match: 1. CDR3 size: 12 residues. Germline V gives CDR1 SQVTM, CDR2 ANQGSEA.

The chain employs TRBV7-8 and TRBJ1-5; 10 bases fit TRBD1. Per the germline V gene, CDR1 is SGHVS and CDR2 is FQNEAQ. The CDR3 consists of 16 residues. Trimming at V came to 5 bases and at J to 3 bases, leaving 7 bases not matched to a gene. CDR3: CASSRAGTGVNQPQHF. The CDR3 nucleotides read TGTGCCAGCAGCCGAGCGGGGACAGGGGTCAATCAGCCCCAGCATTTT.

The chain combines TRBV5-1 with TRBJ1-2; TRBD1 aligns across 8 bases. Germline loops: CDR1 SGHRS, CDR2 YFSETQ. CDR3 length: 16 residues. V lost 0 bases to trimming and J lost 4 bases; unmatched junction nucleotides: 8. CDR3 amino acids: CASSLGQGRLAYGYTF. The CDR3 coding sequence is TGCGCCAGCAGCTTGGGACAGGGGCGGTTAGCCTATGGCTACACCTTC.

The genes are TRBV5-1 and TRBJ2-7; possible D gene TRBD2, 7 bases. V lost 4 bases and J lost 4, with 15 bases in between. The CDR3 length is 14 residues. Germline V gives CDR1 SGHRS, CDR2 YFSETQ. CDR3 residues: CASSLTGGMYEQYF. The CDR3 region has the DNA TGCGCCAGCAGCCTAACGGGGGGCATGTACGAGCAGTACTTC.

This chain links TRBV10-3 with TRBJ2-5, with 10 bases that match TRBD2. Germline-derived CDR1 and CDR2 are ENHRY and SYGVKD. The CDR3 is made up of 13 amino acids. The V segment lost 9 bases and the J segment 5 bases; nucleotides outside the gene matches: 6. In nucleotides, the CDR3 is TGTGCCATGGGAGCGGGGGGGCCCGAGACCCAGTACTTC. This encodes CAMGAGGPETQYF.

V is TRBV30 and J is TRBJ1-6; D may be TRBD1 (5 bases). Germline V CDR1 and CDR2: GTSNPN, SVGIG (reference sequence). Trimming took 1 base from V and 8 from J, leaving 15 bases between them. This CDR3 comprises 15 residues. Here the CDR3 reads CAWSETGLIYSPLHF. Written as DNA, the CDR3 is TGTGCCTGGAGTGAGACGGGACTCATTTATTCACCCCTCCACTTT. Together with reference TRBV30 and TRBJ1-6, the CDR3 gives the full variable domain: SQTIHQWPATLVQPVGSPLSLECTVEGTSNPNLYWYRQAAGRGLQLLFYSVGIGQISSEVPQNLSASRPQDRQFILSSKKLLLSDSGFYLCAWSETGLIYSPLHFGNGTRLTVT.

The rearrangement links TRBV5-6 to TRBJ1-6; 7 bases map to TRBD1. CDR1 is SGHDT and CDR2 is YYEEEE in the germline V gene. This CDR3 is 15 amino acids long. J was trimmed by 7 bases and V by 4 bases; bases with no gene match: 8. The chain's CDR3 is CASSLTGTANSPLHF. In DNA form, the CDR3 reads TGTGCCAGCAGCCTGACTGGGACAGCCAATTCACCCCTCCACTTT.

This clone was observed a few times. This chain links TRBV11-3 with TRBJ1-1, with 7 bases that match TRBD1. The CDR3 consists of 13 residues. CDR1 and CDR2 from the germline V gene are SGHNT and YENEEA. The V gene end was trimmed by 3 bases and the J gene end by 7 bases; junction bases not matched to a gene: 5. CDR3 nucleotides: TGTGCCAGCAGCTTGAACGGACAGGATGAAGCTTTCTTT. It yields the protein CASSLNGQDEAFF.

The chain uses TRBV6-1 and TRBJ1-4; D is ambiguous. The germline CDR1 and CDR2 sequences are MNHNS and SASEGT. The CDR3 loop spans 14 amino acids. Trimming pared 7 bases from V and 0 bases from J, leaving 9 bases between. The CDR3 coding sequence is TGTGCCAGCATCGGATTTGCAACTAATGAAAAACTGTTTTTT. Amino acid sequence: CASIGFATNEKLFF.

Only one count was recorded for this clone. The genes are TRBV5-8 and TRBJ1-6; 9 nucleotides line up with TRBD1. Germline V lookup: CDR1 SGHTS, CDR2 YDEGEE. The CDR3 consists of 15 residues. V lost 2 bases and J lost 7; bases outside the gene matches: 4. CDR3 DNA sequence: TGTGCCAGCAGCTTTCAGGACAGGGGAAATTCACCCCTCCACTTT. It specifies CASSFQDRGNSPLHF. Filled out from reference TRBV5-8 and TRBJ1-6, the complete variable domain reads EAGVTQSPTHLIKTRGQQATLRCSPISGHTSVYWYQQALGLGLQFLLWYDEGEERNRGNFPPRFSGRQFPNYSSELNVNALELEDSALYLCASSFQDRGNSPLHFGNGTRLTVT.

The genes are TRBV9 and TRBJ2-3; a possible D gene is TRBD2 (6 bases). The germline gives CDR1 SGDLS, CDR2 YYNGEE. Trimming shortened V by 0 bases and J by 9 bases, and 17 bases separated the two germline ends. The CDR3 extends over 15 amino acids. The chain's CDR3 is CASSVATLAPVTQYF. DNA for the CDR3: TGTGCCAGCAGCGTAGCGACACTAGCCCCTGTAACGCAGTATTTT.

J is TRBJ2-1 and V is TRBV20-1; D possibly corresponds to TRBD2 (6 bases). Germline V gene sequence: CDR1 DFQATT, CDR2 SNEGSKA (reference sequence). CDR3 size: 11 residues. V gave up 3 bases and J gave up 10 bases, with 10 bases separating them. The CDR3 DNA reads TGCAGTGCTAGCGGCGCGGGGGAGCAGTTCTTC. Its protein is CSASGAGEQFF.

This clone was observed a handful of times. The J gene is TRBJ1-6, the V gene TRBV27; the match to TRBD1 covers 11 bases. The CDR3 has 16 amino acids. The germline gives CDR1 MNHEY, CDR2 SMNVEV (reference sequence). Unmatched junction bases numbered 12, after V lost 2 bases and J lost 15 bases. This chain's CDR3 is CASSLSGQGALLGLHF. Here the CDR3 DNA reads TGTGCCAGCAGTTTAAGTGGACAGGGGGCGCTTTTGGGCCTCCACTTT.

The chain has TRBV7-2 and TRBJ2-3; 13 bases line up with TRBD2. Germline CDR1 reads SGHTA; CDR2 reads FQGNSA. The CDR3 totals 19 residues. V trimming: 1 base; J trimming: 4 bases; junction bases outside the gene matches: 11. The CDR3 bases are TGTGCCAGCAGCTTAGTTGTCACTAGCGGGAGGGCCTCCGCAGATACGCAGTATTTT. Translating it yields CASSLVVTSGRASADTQYF. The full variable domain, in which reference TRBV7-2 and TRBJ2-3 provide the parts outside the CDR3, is GAGVSQSPSNKVTEKGKDVELRCDPISGHTALYWYRQSLGQGLEFLIYFQGNSAPDKSGLPSDRFSAERTGGSVSTLTIQRTQQEDSAVYLCASSLVVTSGRASADTQYFGPGTRLTVL.

CDR3 region: CAWSVTRTGNSGNTIYF. The CDR3 DNA reads TGTGCCTGGAGTGTAACTCGGACAGGGAACTCTGGAAACACCATATATTTT. The V gene is TRBV30, the J gene TRBJ1-3; 8 bases line up with TRBD1. J gave up 0 bases and V 0 bases, and 7 bases lay outside the gene matches. The germline V gene has CDR1 GTSNPN and CDR2 SVGIG (reference sequence). This CDR3 comprises 17 residues.

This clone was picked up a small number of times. The CDR3 DNA follows: TGCGCCAGCAGTGGGGGACAACCCAATCAGCCCCAGCATTTT. Amino acids: CASSGGQPNQPQHF. The V call is TRBV10-2, the J call TRBJ1-5; weak D call: TRBD1 (6 bases). The germline gives CDR1 WSHSY, CDR2 SAAADI. Trimming removed 4 bases from V and 3 bases from J, with 10 bases in between. The CDR3 has 14 residues.

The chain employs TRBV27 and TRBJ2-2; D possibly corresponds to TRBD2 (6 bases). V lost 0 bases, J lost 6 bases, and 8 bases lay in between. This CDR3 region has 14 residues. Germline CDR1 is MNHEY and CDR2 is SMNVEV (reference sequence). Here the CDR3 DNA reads TGTGCCAGCAGTTTATCTCGACTAGCCGGGGAGCTGTTTTTT. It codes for CASSLSRLAGELFF.